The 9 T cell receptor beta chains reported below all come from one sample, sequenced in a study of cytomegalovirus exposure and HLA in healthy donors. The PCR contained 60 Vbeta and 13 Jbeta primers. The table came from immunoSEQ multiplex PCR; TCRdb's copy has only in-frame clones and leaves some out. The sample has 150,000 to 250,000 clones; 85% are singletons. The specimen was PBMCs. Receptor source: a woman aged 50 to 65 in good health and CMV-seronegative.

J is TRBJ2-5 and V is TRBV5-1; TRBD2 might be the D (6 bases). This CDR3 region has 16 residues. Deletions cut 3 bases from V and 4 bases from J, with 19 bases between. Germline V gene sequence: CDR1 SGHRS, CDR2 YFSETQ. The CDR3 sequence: CASSSLGGIGSETQYF. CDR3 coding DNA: TGCGCCAGCAGCTCTTTGGGCGGGATAGGGTCAGAGACCCAGTACTTC.

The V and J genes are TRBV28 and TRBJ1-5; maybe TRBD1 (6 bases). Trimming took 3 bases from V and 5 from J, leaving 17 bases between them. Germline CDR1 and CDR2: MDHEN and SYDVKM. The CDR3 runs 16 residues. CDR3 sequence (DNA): TGTGCCAGCAGTTTTCAAGCGGGGGCTCCTTATCAGCCCCAGCATTTT. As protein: CASSFQAGAPYQPQHF.

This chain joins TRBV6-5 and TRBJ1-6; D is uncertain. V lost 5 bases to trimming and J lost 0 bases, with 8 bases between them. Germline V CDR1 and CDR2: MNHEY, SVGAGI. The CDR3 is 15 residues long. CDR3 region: CASSQRSSYNSPLHF. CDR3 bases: TGTGCCAGCAGTCAACGGAGCTCCTATAATTCACCCCTCCACTTT.

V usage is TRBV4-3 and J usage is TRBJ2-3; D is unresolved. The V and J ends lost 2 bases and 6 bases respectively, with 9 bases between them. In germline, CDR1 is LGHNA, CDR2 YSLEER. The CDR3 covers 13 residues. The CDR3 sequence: CASSQNQFDTQYF. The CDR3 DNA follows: TGCGCCAGCAGCCAAAACCAGTTTGATACGCAGTATTTT.

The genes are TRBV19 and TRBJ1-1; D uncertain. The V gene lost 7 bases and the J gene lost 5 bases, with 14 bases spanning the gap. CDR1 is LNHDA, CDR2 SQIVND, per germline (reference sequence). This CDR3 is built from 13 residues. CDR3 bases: TGTGCCAGTACGCCCAGAATGAGGACTGAAGCTTTCTTT. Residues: CASTPRMRTEAFF.

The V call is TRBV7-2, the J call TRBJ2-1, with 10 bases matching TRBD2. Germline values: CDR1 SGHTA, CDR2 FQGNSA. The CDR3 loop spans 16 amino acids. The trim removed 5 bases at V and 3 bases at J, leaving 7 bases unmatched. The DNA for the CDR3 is TGTGCCAGCAGCCCCACCGGGACTAGCGACTACAATGAGCAGTTCTTC. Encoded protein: CASSPTGTSDYNEQFF.

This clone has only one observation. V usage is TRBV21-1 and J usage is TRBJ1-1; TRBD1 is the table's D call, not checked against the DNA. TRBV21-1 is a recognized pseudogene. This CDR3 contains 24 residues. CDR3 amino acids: CASSNEHRDEPCPSKKNMNTEAFF. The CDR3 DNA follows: TGTGCCAGCAGCAACGAACACAGGGACGAACCATGTCCTTCAAAAAAAAACATGAACACTGAAGCTTTCTTT.

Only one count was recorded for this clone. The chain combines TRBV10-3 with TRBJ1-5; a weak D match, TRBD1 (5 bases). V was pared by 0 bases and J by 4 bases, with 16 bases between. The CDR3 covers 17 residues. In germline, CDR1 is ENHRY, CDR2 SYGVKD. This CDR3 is CAISESGGGIENQPQHF. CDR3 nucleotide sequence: TGTGCCATCAGTGAGTCCGGGGGGGGTATTGAGAATCAGCCCCAGCATTTT.

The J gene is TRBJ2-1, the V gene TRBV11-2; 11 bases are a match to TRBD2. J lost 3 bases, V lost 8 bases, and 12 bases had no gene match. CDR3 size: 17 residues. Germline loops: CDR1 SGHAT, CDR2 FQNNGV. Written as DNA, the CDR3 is TGTGCCAGCGAGGGGACGGTAGCGGGAGGGGACTACAATGAGCAGTTCTTC. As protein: CASEGTVAGGDYNEQFF.